A single sample is the source of the 12 T cell receptor beta chains below, sequenced in a study of CD4 and CD8 cells across lung adenocarcinoma regions. TCRdb re-analysed the PCR reads in MiXCR, keeping a single row per CDR3 protein. This sample has around 15,000 distinct CDR3 sequences, with approximately 50% found just once. The sequenced sample was CD8+ T cells from the center of a lung tumor. These receptors all stem from a female donor with lung adenocarcinoma. The CD4 and CD8 labels of this study may be unreliable.

This clonotype is labeled as medium-sized. The genes are TRBV6-1 and TRBJ2-7; TRBD1 is a possible D gene (6 bases). Trimming shortened V by 5 bases and J by 0 bases, and 11 bases separated the two germline ends. Germline assignment: CDR1 MNHNS and CDR2 SASEGT. This CDR3 is built from 14 residues. The CDR3 DNA follows: TGTGCCAGCAGTCCACCAGGGGACTCCTACGAGCAGTACTTC. Translated: CASSPPGDSYEQYF.

CDR3 in DNA: TGTGCCAGCAGCAGCCTAGCGGGGGTCTCCAATGAGCAGTTCTTC. Its protein product is CASSSLAGVSNEQFF. The chain combines TRBV6-1 with TRBJ2-1, with TRBD2 matching over 10 bases. Trimming took 6 bases from V and 6 from J; bases not matched to a gene: 8. CDR1 and CDR2 from the germline V gene are MNHNS and SASEGT. CDR3 length equals 15 residues.

V is TRBV3-1 and J is TRBJ2-5; D is undetermined. This CDR3 has 13 amino acids. Germline loops: CDR1 LGHDT, CDR2 YNNKEL (reference sequence). The ends were cut back, 1 base at V and 11 bases at J, with 14 bases in the middle. The CDR3 coding sequence is TGTGCCAGCAGCCAAGGGCTTGTGGCAGAGCAGTACTTC. This codes for CASSQGLVAEQYF.

The chain carries TRBV30 and TRBJ1-2; no reliable D call. Germline V gene sequence: CDR1 GTSNPN, CDR2 SVGIG (reference sequence). V was shortened by 2 bases and J by 6 bases, with 10 bases between the two germline ends. The CDR3 is 12 amino acids. The CDR3 protein is CAWSLESNGYTF. The CDR3 DNA reads as TGTGCCTGGAGTCTGGAGAGTAATGGCTACACCTTC.

The chain employs TRBV30 and TRBJ2-3; a possible D gene is TRBD2 (6 bases). In germline, CDR1 is GTSNPN, CDR2 SVGIG (reference sequence). The CDR3 consists of 11 residues. The CDR3 DNA sequence: TGTGCATATCGGGGAGGAGATACGCAGTATTTT. It encodes CAYRGGDTQYF.

V gene TRBV4-1 combines with J gene TRBJ2-3; D is perhaps TRBD2 (7 bases). The V gene lost 6 bases and the J gene lost 4 bases, with 20 bases spanning the gap. Looked up from germline, CDR1 is MGHRA and CDR2 is YSYEKL. The CDR3 covers 16 residues. This CDR3 is CASRGDGPGGPDTQYF. CDR3 DNA: TGCGCCAGCAGGGGGGACGGACCCGGGGGGCCAGATACGCAGTATTTT.

This clonotype ranks as medium-sized. The CDR3 DNA reads TGTGCCAGCAGTGAAGGTACAGGGAGGGGGGAGACCCAGTACTTC. This encodes CASSEGTGRGETQYF. The rearrangement joins TRBV6-1 to TRBJ2-5; D is possibly TRBD2 (7 bases). CDR1 is MNHNS and CDR2 is SASEGT in the germline V gene. V lost 1 base and J 5 bases, leaving 14 bases between the germline ends. This CDR3 spans 15 amino acids.

The genes are TRBV6-1 and TRBJ2-4; D gene ambiguous. V shed 4 bases and J shed 13 bases, with 29 bases lying between them. This CDR3 contains 17 residues. Germline loops: CDR1 MNHNS, CDR2 SASEGT. The chain's CDR3 is CASSAVLRGRHEEIQYF. CDR3 DNA: TGTGCCAGCAGTGCGGTACTGCGAGGCCGACACGAAGAGATCCAGTACTTC.

A note on this clonotype: Compared with germline, one end of the junction differs, possibly owing to a read error. The chain links TRBV6-1 to TRBJ2-3; TRBD1 or TRBD2 may be the D gene (5 bases each). The CDR3 loop spans 16 amino acids. The germline CDR1 and CDR2 sequences are MNHNS and SASEGT. CDR3 DNA: TGTGCCAGCAGCGTCTCGGGGCTGCGAGCCAAAGATACGCAGTATTTC. Protein: CASSVSGLRAKDTQYF.

A word on this clonotype: The junction departs from the called germline gene at one end, perhaps through a read error. The chain uses TRBV6-5 and TRBJ2-3; 8 nucleotides match TRBD2. From germline, CDR1 is MNHEY and CDR2 SVGAGI. The CDR3 covers 19 residues. Here the CDR3 DNA reads TGTGCCAGGAGTTACAGTGCGGGGCTCGGGGGGGGGGACCCAGAGACGCAGTATTTC. Its protein is CARSYSAGLGGGDPETQYF.

This sequence joins TRBV10-1 and TRBJ2-7; unclear D gene. Germline V gene sequence: CDR1 WNHNN, CDR2 SYGVQD (reference sequence). With 3 bases removed from V and 0 bases from J, the gap between germline ends came to 3 bases. This CDR3 region has 12 residues. As DNA, the CDR3 is TGCGCCAGCAGTGACAGCTCCTACGAGCAGTACTTC. This sequence encodes CASSDSSYEQYF.

This chain uses TRBV6-1 with TRBJ2-1, with 13 bases aligning to TRBD2. The CDR3 contains 18 residues. Germline CDR1 MNHNS, CDR2 SASEGT. Trimming took 4 bases from V and 8 from J; bases not matched to a gene: 14. The CDR3 bases are TGTGCCAGCAGTGTAGCCTGGACTAGCGGGAGCATGGGCGATGAGCAGTTCTTC. Translated: CASSVAWTSGSMGDEQFF.